This T cell receptor beta chain was captured in a study of shared T cell receptors in the human thymus (TCRdb year 2021). Context from the whole study: The study examined how self-reactive, shared T-cell receptor alpha chains are generated in the human thymus.

Library creation used the immunoSEQ multiplex PCR assay. TCRdb re-hosts the immuneACCESS table, in-frame sequences only. Its copies lack some clones; in the studies checked, an unresolved V gene accounts for under half of them, and the cause for the rest is not known. Present in this sample are a few hundred thousand clones, roughly 94% of which were seen just once. Roughly 0.02% of the sample is taken by the ten largest. In the germline V gene, CDR1 corresponds to MGHRA and CDR2 to YSYEKL. Trimming accounts for 3 bases at V and 7 bases at J, while the number of junction bases matched to no gene is 13. The CDR3 spans 16 residues, from the cysteine through the phenylalanine. The kept DNA is CDR3 alone, 48 bases in frame from the first base. Points on this clone: Its antigen remains undetermined. Base qualities are missing; no much larger clone stands one base away.

The rearranged chain carries TRBV4-1 and TRBJ2-7, and 9 bases in between align with TRBD1. This TCR was sampled from a human donor. Sequencing used thymocytes. The DNA sequence reads TGCGCCAGCAGCCACTTTCCCGGGACAGGGTCCTTGGAGCAGTACTTC. Its protein reads: CASSHFPGTGSLEQYF.